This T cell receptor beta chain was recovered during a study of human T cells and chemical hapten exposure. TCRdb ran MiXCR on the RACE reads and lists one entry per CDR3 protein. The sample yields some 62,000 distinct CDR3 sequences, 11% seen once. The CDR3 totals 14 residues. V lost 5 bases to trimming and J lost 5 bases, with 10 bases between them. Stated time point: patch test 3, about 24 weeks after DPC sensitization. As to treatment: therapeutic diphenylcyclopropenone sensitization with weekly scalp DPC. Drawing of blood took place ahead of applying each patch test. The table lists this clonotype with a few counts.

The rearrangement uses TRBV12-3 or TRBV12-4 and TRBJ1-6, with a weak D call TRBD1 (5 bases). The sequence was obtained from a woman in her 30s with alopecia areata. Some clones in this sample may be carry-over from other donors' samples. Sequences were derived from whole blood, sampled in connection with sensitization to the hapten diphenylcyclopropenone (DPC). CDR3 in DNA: TGTGCCAGCAGTCCAGGGAACCATAATTCACCCCTCCACTTT. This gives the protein CASSPGNHNSPLHF.